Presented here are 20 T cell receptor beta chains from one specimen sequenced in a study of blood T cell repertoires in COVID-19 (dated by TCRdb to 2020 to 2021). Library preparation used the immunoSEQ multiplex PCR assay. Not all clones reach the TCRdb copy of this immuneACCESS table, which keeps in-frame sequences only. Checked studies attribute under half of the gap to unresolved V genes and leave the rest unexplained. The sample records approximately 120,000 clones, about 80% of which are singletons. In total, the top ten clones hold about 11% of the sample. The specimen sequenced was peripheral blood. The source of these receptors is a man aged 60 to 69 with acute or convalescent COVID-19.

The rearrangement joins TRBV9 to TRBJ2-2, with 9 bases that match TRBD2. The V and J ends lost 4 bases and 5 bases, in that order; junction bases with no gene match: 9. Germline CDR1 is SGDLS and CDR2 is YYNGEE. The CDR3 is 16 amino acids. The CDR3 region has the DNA TGTGCCAGCAGCTCCCTACGACTAGCGGATACCGGGGAGCTGTTTTTT. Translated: CASSSLRLADTGELFF.

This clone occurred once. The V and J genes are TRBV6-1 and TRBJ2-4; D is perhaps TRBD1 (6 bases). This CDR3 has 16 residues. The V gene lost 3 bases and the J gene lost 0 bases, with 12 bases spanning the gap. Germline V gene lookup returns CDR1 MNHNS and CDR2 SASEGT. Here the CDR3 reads CASSDQGPLAKNIQYF. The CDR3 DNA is TGTGCCAGCAGTGACCAGGGGCCCCTAGCCAAAAACATTCAGTACTTC.

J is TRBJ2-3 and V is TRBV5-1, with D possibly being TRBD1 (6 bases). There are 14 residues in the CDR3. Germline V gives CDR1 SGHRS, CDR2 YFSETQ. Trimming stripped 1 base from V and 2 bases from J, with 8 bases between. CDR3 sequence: CASSLRQVTDTQYF. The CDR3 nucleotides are TGCGCCAGCAGCTTGCGACAGGTCACAGATACGCAGTATTTT.

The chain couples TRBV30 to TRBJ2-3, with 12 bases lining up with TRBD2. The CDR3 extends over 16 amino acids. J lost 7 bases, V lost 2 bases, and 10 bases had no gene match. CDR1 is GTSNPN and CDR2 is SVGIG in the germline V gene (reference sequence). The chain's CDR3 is CAWSRRQTSGSYTQYF. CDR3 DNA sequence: TGTGCCTGGAGTCGACGACAGACTAGCGGGAGTTATACGCAGTATTTT.

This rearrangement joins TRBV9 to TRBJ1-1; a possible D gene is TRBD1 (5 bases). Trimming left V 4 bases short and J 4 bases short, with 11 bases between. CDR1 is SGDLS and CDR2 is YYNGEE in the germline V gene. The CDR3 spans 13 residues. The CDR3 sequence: CASSLADTTEAFF. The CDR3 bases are TGTGCCAGCAGCTTGGCGGACACCACTGAAGCTTTCTTT.

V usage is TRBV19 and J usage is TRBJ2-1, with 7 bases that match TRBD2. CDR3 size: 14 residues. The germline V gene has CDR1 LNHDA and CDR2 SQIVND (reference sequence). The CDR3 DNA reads TGTATGCTAGCGGCAACTATCGCCTACAATGAGCAGTTCTTC. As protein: CMLAATIAYNEQFF. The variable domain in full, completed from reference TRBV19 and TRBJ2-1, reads DGGITQSPKYLFRKEGQNVTLSCEQNLNHDAMYWYRQDPGQGLRLIYYSQIVNDFQKGDIAEGYSVSREKKESFPLTVTSAQKNPTAFYLCMLAATIAYNEQFFGPGTRLTVL.

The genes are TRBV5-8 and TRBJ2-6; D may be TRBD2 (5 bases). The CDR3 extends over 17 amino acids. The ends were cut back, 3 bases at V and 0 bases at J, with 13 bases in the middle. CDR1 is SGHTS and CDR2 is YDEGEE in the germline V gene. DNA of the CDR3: TGTGCCAGCAGCTCTGGACGGACTCTCTCTGGGGCCAACGTCCTGACTTTC. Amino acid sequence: CASSSGRTLSGANVLTF.

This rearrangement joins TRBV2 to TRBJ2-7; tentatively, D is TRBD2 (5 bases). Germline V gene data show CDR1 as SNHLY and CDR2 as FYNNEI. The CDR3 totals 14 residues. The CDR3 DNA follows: TGTACTCAGCGGAAAGGCACCGACAACTACGAGCAGTACTTC. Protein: CTQRKGTDNYEQYF.

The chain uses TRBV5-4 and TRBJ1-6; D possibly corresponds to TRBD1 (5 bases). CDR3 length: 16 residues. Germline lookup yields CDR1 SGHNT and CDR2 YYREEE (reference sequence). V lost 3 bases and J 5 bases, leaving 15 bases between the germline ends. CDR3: CASSSSWGGNNSPLHF. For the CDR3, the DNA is TGTGCCAGCAGCTCATCGTGGGGGGGTAATAATTCACCCCTCCACTTT.

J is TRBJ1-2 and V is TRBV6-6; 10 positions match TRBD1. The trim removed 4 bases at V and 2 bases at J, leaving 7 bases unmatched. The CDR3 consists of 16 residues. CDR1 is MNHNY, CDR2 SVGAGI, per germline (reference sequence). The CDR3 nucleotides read TGTGCCAGCAGTTCCGGACAGGGGGGCCTGAACTATGGCTACACCTTC. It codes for CASSSGQGGLNYGYTF.

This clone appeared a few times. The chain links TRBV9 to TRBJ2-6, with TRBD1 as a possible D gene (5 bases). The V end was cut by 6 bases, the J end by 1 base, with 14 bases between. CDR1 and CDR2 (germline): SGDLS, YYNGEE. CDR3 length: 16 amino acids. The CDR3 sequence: CASTPNAGSGANVLTF. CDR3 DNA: TGTGCCAGCACCCCCAATGCAGGGTCTGGGGCCAACGTCCTGACTTTC.

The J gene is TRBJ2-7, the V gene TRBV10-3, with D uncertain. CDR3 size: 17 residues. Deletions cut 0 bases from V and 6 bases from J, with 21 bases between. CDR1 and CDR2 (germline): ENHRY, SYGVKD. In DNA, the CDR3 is TGTGCCATCAGTGAGTCATTGGGCTTCGTCAAAGGCGTCGAGCAGTACTTC. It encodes CAISESLGFVKGVEQYF.

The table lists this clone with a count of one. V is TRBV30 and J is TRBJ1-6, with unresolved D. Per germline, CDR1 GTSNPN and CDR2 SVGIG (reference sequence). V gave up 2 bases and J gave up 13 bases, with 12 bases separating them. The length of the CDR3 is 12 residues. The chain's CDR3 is CAWSTRGSPLHF. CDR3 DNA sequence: TGTGCCTGGAGTACACGAGGGTCGCCCCTCCACTTT.

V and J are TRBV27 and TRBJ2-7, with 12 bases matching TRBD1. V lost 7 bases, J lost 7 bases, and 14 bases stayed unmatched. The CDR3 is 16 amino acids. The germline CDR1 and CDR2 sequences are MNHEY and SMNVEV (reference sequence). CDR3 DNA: TGTGCCAGCACCCCGTTCGGGACAGGGGGCGAAAAAGAGCAGTACTTC. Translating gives CASTPFGTGGEKEQYF.

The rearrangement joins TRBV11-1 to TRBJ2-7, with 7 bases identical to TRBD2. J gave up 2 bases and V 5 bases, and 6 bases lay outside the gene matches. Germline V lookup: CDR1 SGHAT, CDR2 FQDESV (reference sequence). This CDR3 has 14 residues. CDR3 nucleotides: TGTGCCAGCAGCCAGAACGGACTAGCCTACGAGCAGTACTTC. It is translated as CASSQNGLAYEQYF.

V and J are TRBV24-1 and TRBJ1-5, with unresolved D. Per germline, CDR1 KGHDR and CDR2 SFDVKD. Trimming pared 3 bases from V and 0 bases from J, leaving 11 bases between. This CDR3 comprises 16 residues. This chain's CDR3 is CATSDPHQNSNQPQHF. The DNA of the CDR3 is TGTGCCACCAGTGATCCCCACCAGAATAGCAATCAGCCCCAGCATTTT.

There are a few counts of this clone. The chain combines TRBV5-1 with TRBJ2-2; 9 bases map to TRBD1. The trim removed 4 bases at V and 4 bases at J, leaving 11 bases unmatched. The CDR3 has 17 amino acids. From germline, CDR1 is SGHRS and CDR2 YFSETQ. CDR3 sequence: CASSLTAGTGTTGELFF. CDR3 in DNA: TGCGCCAGCAGCCTAACTGCCGGGACAGGGACCACCGGGGAGCTGTTTTTT.

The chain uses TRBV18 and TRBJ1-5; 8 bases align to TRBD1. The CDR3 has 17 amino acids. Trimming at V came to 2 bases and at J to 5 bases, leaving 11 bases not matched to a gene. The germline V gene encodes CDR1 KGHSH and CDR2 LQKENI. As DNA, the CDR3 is TGTGCCAGCTCACCAACAGACAGGGGTCGAACGGATCAGCCCCAGCATTTT. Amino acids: CASSPTDRGRTDQPQHF.

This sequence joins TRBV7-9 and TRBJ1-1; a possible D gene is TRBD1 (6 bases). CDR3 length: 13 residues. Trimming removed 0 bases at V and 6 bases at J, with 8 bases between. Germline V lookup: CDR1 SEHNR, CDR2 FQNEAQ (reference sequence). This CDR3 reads CASSLAGQSEAFF. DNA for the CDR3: TGTGCCAGCAGCTTAGCCGGACAGTCTGAAGCTTTCTTT. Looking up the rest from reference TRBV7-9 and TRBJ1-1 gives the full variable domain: DTGVSQNPRHKITKRGQNVTFRCDPISEHNRLYWYRQTLGQGPEFLTYFQNEAQLEKSRLLSDRFSAERPKGSFSTLEIQRTEQGDSAMYLCASSLAGQSEAFFGQGTRLTVV.

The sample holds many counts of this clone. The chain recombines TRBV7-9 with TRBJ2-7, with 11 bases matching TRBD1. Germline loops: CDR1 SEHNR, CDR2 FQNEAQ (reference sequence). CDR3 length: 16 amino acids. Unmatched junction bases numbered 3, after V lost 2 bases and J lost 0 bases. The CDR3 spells CASSLLGTGGSYEQYF. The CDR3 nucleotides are TGTGCCAGCAGCTTATTGGGGACAGGGGGCTCCTACGAGCAGTACTTC.